This TCR beta chain was retrieved from a study of breast tumors, draining lymph nodes, adjacent tissues. Axillary draining lymph nodes of breast cancer patients supplied the node samples. The germline V and J ends were trimmed by 5 bases and 8 bases, with 18 bases remaining between them. The CDR3 sequence is 14 residues long. Study-wide results and limits: Most tumor T cells seemingly derive from lymph node, then expand in tumor.

One entry per CDR3 protein, called by TCRdb with MiXCR from the multiplex PCR reads. The sample lists about 80,000 distinct CDR3 sequences; about 21% were seen once. By sample share, this clonotype is medium-sized. Its specificity is not known. This receptor was identified in a female donor with breast cancer. Some clones in this sample may be carry-over from other donors' samples. The sample was axillary lymph node tissue. The chain combines TRBV12-3 or TRBV12-4 with TRBJ1-2; a possible D gene is TRBD1 (6 bases). CDR3 loop: CASSPSRGGGGYTF. The CDR3 nucleotides read TGTGCCAGCAGTCCCTCCAGGGGAGGAGGGGGCTACACCTTC.